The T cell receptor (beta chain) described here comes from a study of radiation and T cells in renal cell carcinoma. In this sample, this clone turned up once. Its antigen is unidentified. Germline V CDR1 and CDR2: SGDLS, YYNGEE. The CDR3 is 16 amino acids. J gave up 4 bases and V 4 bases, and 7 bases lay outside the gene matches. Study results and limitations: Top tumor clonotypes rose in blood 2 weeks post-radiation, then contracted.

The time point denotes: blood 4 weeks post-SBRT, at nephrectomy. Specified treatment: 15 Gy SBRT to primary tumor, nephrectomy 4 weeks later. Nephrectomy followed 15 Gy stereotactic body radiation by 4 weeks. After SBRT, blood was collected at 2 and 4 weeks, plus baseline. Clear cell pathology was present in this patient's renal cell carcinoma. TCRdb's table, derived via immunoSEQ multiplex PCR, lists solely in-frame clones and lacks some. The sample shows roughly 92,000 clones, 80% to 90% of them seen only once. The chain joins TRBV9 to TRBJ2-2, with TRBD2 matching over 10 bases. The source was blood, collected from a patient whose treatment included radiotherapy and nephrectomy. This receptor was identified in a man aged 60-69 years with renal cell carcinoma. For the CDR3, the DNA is TGTGCCAGCAGCCTCGGGATAGCGGGAGGCACCGGGGAGCTGTTTTTT. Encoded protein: CASSLGIAGGTGELFF.